Following are 17 T cell receptor beta chains from one sample sequenced in a study of shared clonotypes between healthy human individuals. Here immunoSEQ multiplex PCR was the method, and the copy in TCRdb shows in-frame clones only, minus some. The table includes 2 million to 2.5 million clones, almost 96% detected once. Source material: naive CD4+ T cells sorted from blood. As to subset: CD45RA+ positively selected. The receptors here all came from a man aged 18 to 30 in good health.

The CDR3, as DNA: TGTGCCAGCTCACCAGACTCCGGTGACTACACCTTC. This sequence encodes CASSPDSGDYTF. The J gene is TRBJ1-2, the V gene TRBV18; the D is unclear. Germline CDR1 and CDR2: KGHSH and LQKENI. V was trimmed by 2 bases and J by 10 bases, leaving 11 bases between them. The CDR3 runs to 12 residues.

This sequence joins TRBV11-2 and TRBJ1-2, with 7 bases identical to TRBD1. CDR3 size: 14 residues. From germline, CDR1 is SGHAT and CDR2 FQNNGV. V lost 4 bases to trimming and J lost 4 bases; unmatched junction nucleotides: 6. CDR3 residues: CASSSRQGGYGYTF. In nucleotides, the CDR3 is TGTGCCAGCAGCTCTCGACAGGGCGGCTATGGCTACACCTTC. Looking up the rest from reference TRBV11-2 and TRBJ1-2 gives the full variable domain: EAGVAQSPRYKIIEKRQSVAFWCNPISGHATLYWYQQILGQGPKLLIQFQNNGVVDDSQLPKDRFSAERLKGVDSTLKIQPAKLEDSAVYLCASSSRQGGYGYTFGSGTRLTVV.

This chain uses TRBV5-1 with TRBJ1-1; 7 nucleotides match TRBD1. Looked up from germline, CDR1 is SGHRS and CDR2 is YFSETQ. V lost 4 bases and J lost 4; bases outside the gene matches: 7. The CDR3 is 14 amino acids. The CDR3 DNA is TGCGCCAGCAGCCCAGAGGGGGCGGGCACTGAAGCTTTCTTT. Protein product: CASSPEGAGTEAFF.

The CDR3 DNA sequence: TGTGCCATCGGTTTGGAATTGAACACTGAAGCTTTCTTT. Protein: CAIGLELNTEAFF. The chain couples TRBV15 to TRBJ1-1, with D unclear. The length of the CDR3 is 13 residues. Germline CDR1 reads LNHNV; CDR2 reads YYDKDF (reference sequence). Trimming cost V 10 bases and J 0 bases, with 12 bases left between them.

This rearrangement joins TRBV5-1 to TRBJ2-7; D remains unclear. Germline CDR1 reads SGHRS; CDR2 reads YFSETQ. The CDR3 consists of 13 residues. Trimming cost V 4 bases and J 6 bases, with 14 bases left between them. The CDR3 spells CASSHPEMGEQYF. CDR3 sequence (DNA): TGCGCCAGCAGCCACCCGGAGATGGGCGAGCAGTACTTC.

In this sample, this clone turned up a few times. The genes are TRBV6-1 and TRBJ1-2; 7 bases agree with TRBD1. This CDR3 contains 12 residues. The germline gives CDR1 MNHNS, CDR2 SASEGT. The ends lost 7 bases at V and 8 bases at J; junction bases unmatched: 7. The CDR3 DNA follows: TGTGCCAGCACCATTACAGGGGCCGGCTACACCTTC. This gives the protein CASTITGAGYTF.

V is TRBV11-2 and J is TRBJ2-2; D call uncertain. Germline loops: CDR1 SGHAT, CDR2 FQNNGV. CDR3 length: 15 amino acids. V was pared by 6 bases and J by 1 base, with 12 bases between. CDR3 protein: CASRGLTGNTGELFF. For the CDR3, the DNA is TGTGCCAGCAGGGGTTTGACGGGGAACACCGGGGAGCTGTTTTTT.

The V gene is TRBV6-5, the J gene TRBJ2-7, with 14 bases fitting TRBD2. With 5 bases clipped from V and 6 bases from J, the junction kept 6 bases outside the gene matches. The CDR3 extends over 15 amino acids. Looked up from germline, CDR1 is MNHEY and CDR2 is SVGAGI. CDR3 sequence: CASSPGLAGGTEQYF. The CDR3 bases are TGTGCCAGCAGTCCCGGACTAGCGGGAGGAACCGAGCAGTACTTC.

This clone was observed a handful of times. This chain uses TRBV7-8 with TRBJ2-3; TRBD2 aligns across 10 bases. Germline lookup yields CDR1 SGHVS and CDR2 FQNEAQ. J was trimmed by 5 bases and V by 5 bases; bases with no gene match: 10. CDR3 size: 16 residues. As DNA, the CDR3 is TGTGCCAGCAGCCAGCCCCTAGCGGGAGTCATAGATACGCAGTATTTT. Protein product: CASSQPLAGVIDTQYF. The full variable domain, its missing parts supplied by reference TRBV7-8 and TRBJ2-3, is GAGVSQSPRYKVAKRGQDVALRCDPISGHVSLFWYQQALGQGPEFLTYFQNEAQLDKSGLPSDRFFAERPEGSVSTLKIQRTQQEDSAVYLCASSQPLAGVIDTQYFGPGTRLTVL.

This chain uses TRBV4-1 with TRBJ2-2; D is tentatively TRBD1 or TRBD2 (5 bases each). The germline gives CDR1 MGHRA, CDR2 YSYEKL. CDR3 size: 14 residues. Trimming cost V 2 bases and J 6 bases, with 10 bases left between them. This CDR3 is CASSQLRDAGELFF. The CDR3 nucleotides read TGCGCCAGCAGCCAACTCAGGGACGCCGGGGAGCTGTTTTTT.

This rearrangement joins TRBV28 to TRBJ1-1; 7 bases are shared with TRBD1. This CDR3 contains 15 residues. Germline CDR1 reads MDHEN; CDR2 reads SYDVKM. V lost 6 bases and J lost 4; bases outside the gene matches: 11. The CDR3 DNA reads as TGTGCCAGCAGCACAACAGGGGTGTGGAGCACTGAAGCTTTCTTT. Encoded protein: CASSTTGVWSTEAFF. The full variable domain, its missing parts supplied by reference TRBV28 and TRBJ1-1, is DVKVTQSSRYLVKRTGEKVFLECVQDMDHENMFWYRQDPGLGLRLIYFSYDVKMKEKGDIPEGYSVSREKKERFSLILESASTNQTSMYLCASSTTGVWSTEAFFGQGTRLTVV.

In nucleotides, the CDR3 is TGTGCCAGCAGTCATCCTAACACAGATACGCAGTATTTT. Its protein product is CASSHPNTDTQYF. The chain is built from TRBV28 and TRBJ2-3; D call uncertain. Germline values: CDR1 MDHEN, CDR2 SYDVKM. The CDR3 spans 13 residues. The V end lost 5 bases, the J end lost 2 bases, and 8 bases lay between the germline ends.

The V call is TRBV4-2, the J call TRBJ2-3; no reliable D call. Deletions cut 1 base from V and 2 bases from J, with 10 bases between. This CDR3 comprises 15 residues. The germline CDR1 and CDR2 sequences are LGHNA and YNFKEQ. The CDR3: CASSQGGTSTDTQYF. CDR3 nucleotides: TGTGCCAGCAGCCAAGGTGGCACTTCCACAGATACGCAGTATTTT.

This sequence joins TRBV4-1 and TRBJ2-4; D is possibly TRBD2 (6 bases). In germline, CDR1 is MGHRA, CDR2 YSYEKL. V lost 1 base, J lost 0 bases, and 16 bases lay in between. The CDR3 is made up of 18 amino acids. The CDR3: CASSQGPGLALAKNIQYF. The CDR3 nucleotides are TGCGCCAGCAGCCAAGGGCCGGGGCTAGCGTTAGCCAAAAACATTCAGTACTTC.

The gene calls are TRBV6-5 and TRBJ2-3, with D perhaps matching TRBD2 (5 bases). V was trimmed by 2 bases and J by 5 bases, leaving 17 bases between them. Germline CDR1 and CDR2: MNHEY and SVGAGI. This CDR3 spans 16 amino acids. CDR3 amino acids: CASSYDASRDIDTQYF. The CDR3 bases are TGTGCCAGCAGTTACGATGCATCGAGGGATATAGATACGCAGTATTTT.

The chain couples TRBV2 to TRBJ2-1, with TRBD2 matching over 8 bases. The CDR3 is 13 amino acids. Germline lookup yields CDR1 SNHLY and CDR2 FYNNEI. V was pared by 8 bases and J by 4 bases, with 4 bases of the junction left unmatched. The CDR3 coding sequence is TGTGCCAGCCGACTAGCGCATTACAATGAGCAGTTCTTC. Translating it yields CASRLAHYNEQFF.

The V and J genes are TRBV9 and TRBJ1-2; no clear D gene. Trimming cost V 0 bases and J 4 bases, with 4 bases left between them. The CDR3 sequence is 12 residues long. Germline values: CDR1 SGDLS, CDR2 YYNGEE. The CDR3 coding sequence is TGTGCCAGCAGCGTAGACAGCTATGGCTACACCTTC. Its protein product is CASSVDSYGYTF.